Sequencing of this T cell receptor (beta chain) was carried out in a study of lymphopenia after photon versus proton radiotherapy. Whole-study findings and limits: In patients who died, overall survival fell as post-nadir TCR diversity dropped more. Relative stability marked proton patients; photon patients lost diversity and naive cells.

Notes on this clone: Its cognate antigen is unknown.

Profiled with immunoSEQ multiplex PCR; TCRdb holds only in-frame clones, not every one. There are some 25,000 clones in the sample; around 83% occur only once, and under 4.5% lies in the top ten. The V segment lost 0 bases and the J segment 12 bases; nucleotides outside the gene matches: 12. There are 15 residues in the CDR3. CDR1 and CDR2 (germline): SGDLS, YYNGEE. Here the sequenced sample was peripheral blood, taken from a patient treated with photon-based radiotherapy. The chain couples TRBV9 to TRBJ2-1; 7 bases map to TRBD2. This clonotype was sampled from a woman aged 45-65 years with pancreatic cancer. CDR3 in amino acids: CASSVAGLAADVQFF. The CDR3 coding sequence is TGTGCCAGCAGCGTAGCTGGTCTAGCGGCAGATGTGCAGTTCTTC. The full variable domain, completed using reference TRBV9 and TRBJ2-1, is DSGVTQTPKHLITATGQRVTLRCSPRSGDLSVYWYQQSLDQGLQFLIQYYNGEERAKGNILERFSAQQFPDLHSELNLSSLELGDSALYFCASSVAGLAADVQFFGPGTRLTVL.